This T cell receptor beta chain was obtained from a study of synovial regulatory T cells in juvenile arthritis. Study-level findings and limits: iaTreg cells shared more CDR3 sequences with synovial Tregs than other blood Tregs did. iaTreg TCR repertoires were largely private across patients and partially overlapped synovial Teff and blood CPL.

The CDR3 is 20 amino acids. There is no recorded DNA. Germline lookup yields CDR1 MGHRA and CDR2 YSYEKL. The method was immunoSEQ multiplex PCR; TCRdb's version includes in-frame clones alone and lacks a portion of them. The sample totals 9,000 to 10,000 clones; its top ten clones hold approximately 0.35%. With regard to this clone: Its antigen is unidentified.

Sequences were obtained from Treg cells from blood. Subset here: remaining (HLA-DR-negative) circulating blood Treg cells. V and J are TRBV4-1 and TRBJ1-2. The receptor comes from a donor aged 2 to 35 with juvenile idiopathic arthritis. The CDR3 is CASSSGTDSVLIFARYGYTF.